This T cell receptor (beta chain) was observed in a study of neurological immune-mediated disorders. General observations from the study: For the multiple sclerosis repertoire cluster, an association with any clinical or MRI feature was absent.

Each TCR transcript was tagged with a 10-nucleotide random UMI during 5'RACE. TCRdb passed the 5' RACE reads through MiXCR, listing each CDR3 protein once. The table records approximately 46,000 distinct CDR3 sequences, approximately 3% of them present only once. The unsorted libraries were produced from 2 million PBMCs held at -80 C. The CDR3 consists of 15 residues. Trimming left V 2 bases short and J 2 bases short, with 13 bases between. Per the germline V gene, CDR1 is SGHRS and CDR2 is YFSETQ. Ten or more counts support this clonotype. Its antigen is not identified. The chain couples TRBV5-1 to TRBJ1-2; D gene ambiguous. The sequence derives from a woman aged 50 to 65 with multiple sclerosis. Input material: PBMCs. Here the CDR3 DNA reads TGCGCCAGCAGCTTAGTAGTCCGAAAGAACTATGGCTACACCTTC. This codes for CASSLVVRKNYGYTF.